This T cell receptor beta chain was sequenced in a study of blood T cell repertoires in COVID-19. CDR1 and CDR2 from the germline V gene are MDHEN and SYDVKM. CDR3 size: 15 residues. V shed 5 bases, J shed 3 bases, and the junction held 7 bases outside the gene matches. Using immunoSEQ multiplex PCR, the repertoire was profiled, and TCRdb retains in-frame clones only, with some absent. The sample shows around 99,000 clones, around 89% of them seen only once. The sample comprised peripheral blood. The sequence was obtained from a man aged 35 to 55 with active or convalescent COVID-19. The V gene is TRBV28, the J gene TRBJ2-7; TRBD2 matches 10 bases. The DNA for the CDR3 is TGTGCCAGCAGTCCCCCCGGGACTAGCGTCTACGAGCAGTACTTC. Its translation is CASSPPGTSVYEQYF.